The T cell receptor beta chain described here comes from a study of blood T cell repertoires in COVID-19. On the study more broadly: Material from acute and convalescent COVID-19 was sourced from the United States, Italy and Spain. PBMCs, B-cell-depleted T cells, or T cells were the source of the cDNA or gDNA that made up the material.

This CDR3 comprises 18 residues. Germline CDR1 and CDR2: SGDLS and YYNGEE. Trimming took off 3 bases at V and 0 bases at J, with 16 bases between the two ends. Using immunoSEQ multiplex PCR, the repertoire was profiled, and TCRdb retains in-frame clones only, with some absent. The sample contains around 190,000 clones, about 77% of which appear only once. The age range of participants was 18 to 89 years, with residence in about two dozen US areas. Allocation to cohorts depended on clinical history reported by the participants. The chain is built from TRBV9 and TRBJ2-6, with D hard to call. Specimen: PBMCs or T cells enriched from blood (not recorded which). The receptor was isolated from a woman aged 45-65 years with acute COVID-19. CDR3 residues: CASSEPAQADSGANVLTF. In nucleotides, the CDR3 is TGTGCCAGCAGCGAGCCGGCCCAGGCTGACTCTGGGGCCAACGTCCTGACTTTC.